The 16 T cell receptor beta chains below come from one sample, sequenced in a study of low-dose radiotherapy and immunotherapy resistance in tumors. As to time point: before trial treatment. Alpha and beta chains were covered, as first-strand cDNA relied on TRAV- and TRBV-specific primers. The PCR that amplified TCRs ran for roughly 20 cycles, relying on a constant-region primer and a V-primer adapter. MiXCR, applied by TCRdb to the reads, yields one record per CDR3 protein. This sample carries tens of thousands of distinct CDR3 sequences, about 18% of them seen once, and the ten largest clones take over 2.5%. The sequenced sample was PBMCs, obtained before treatment. The receptor source for this set is a male donor with prostate cancer.

Notes on this clonotype: Sequence at one end of the junction differs from germline and may be a read error. The chain couples TRBV5-3 to TRBJ2-1; 7 positions agree with TRBD2. Being an ORF, TRBV5-3 has a function that is uncertain. CDR3 length: 16 amino acids. The CDR3 here is CASSLVPQRGNNEQFF. The CDR3 region has the DNA TGTGCCAGCAGCTTGGTTCCCCAGCGGGGAAACAATGAGCAGTTCTTC.

This clonotype was seen ten or more times. V gene TRBV7-7 combines with J gene TRBJ2-5; 9 nucleotides align to TRBD1. V trimming: 5 bases; J trimming: 7 bases; junction bases outside the gene matches: 8. The CDR3 sequence is 14 residues long. Germline V gene data show CDR1 as SSHAT and CDR2 as FNYEAQ (reference sequence). As DNA, the CDR3 is TGTGCCAGCAGCCTCGGGACAGGGAAGACGACCCAGTACTTC. It specifies CASSLGTGKTTQYF.

Of note for this clonotype: A read error is the likely source, as a far larger clone sits one nucleotide away. The rearrangement joins TRBV6-5 to TRBJ2-7, with a possible D match to TRBD2 (6 bases). Germline values: CDR1 MNHEY, CDR2 SVGAGI. This CDR3 has 15 residues. The V gene lost 6 bases and the J gene lost 0 bases, with 15 bases spanning the gap. The CDR3 nucleotides read TGTGCCAGCAGCCTACATAAGGAGGGCTCCTACGAGCAGTACTTC. Its protein is CASSLHKEGSYEQYF.

Many counts were recorded for this clonotype. This rearrangement joins TRBV12-3 or TRBV12-4 to TRBJ2-7; 11 nucleotides match TRBD2. This CDR3 is built from 15 residues. J lost 4 bases, V lost 10 bases, and 12 bases had no gene match. CDR3 loop: CATRFSGGAGYEQYF. The CDR3 DNA reads as TGTGCCACCCGATTTAGCGGGGGGGCCGGTTACGAGCAGTACTTC.

This clonotype was recorded many times. V usage is TRBV7-2 and J usage is TRBJ1-2; tentatively, D is TRBD1 (6 bases). Germline CDR1 is SGHTA and CDR2 is FQGNSA. CDR3 size: 14 residues. V was trimmed by 5 bases and J by 8 bases, leaving 18 bases between them. The chain's CDR3 is CASSQTTGAEGYTF. The CDR3 nucleotides are TGTGCCAGCAGCCAGACTACGGGGGCGGAAGGCTACACCTTC.

This chain connects TRBV3-1 to TRBJ1-1; D is uncertain. This CDR3 contains 12 residues. V lost 0 bases, J lost 10 bases, and 9 bases lay in between. Germline CDR1 reads LGHDT; CDR2 reads YNNKEL (reference sequence). This CDR3 is CASSQEMGLAFF. CDR3 bases: TGTGCCAGCAGCCAAGAGATGGGGTTAGCTTTCTTT. Full variable domain (remainder filled in from reference TRBV3-1 and TRBJ1-1): DTAVSQTPKYLVTQMGNDKSIKCEQNLGHDTMYWYKQDSKKFLKIMFSYNNKELIINETVPNRFSPKSPDKAHLNLHINSLELGDSAVYFCASSQEMGLAFFGQGTRLTVV.

This clonotype was seen at least ten times. This chain links TRBV20-1 with TRBJ2-3; D tentatively reads TRBD1 or TRBD2 (7 bases each). In germline, CDR1 is DFQATT, CDR2 SNEGSKA (reference sequence). This CDR3 has 16 residues. Between the trimmed V and J ends, which lost 0 bases and 8 bases, there was a span of 21 bases. The CDR3, as DNA: TGCAGTGCTAGAGAGGTCTCAGGGGGGGGATTTGGTACGCAGTATTTT. Protein product: CSAREVSGGGFGTQYF.

This clonotype was counted at least ten times. The chain has TRBV7-9 and TRBJ2-3; TRBD2 agrees at 8 bases. V gave up 8 bases and J gave up 2 bases; unmatched junction bases: 12. This CDR3 contains 16 residues. Germline CDR1 SEHNR, CDR2 FQNEAQ (reference sequence). The CDR3 DNA reads as TGTGCCAGCCCCCCCGGGGGGGAAAGAAACACAGATACGCAGTATTTT. This sequence encodes CASPPGGERNTDTQYF.

The chain couples TRBV12-3 or TRBV12-4 to TRBJ2-1; 7 bases fit TRBD2. The V and J ends lost 4 bases and 7 bases, in that order; junction bases with no gene match: 4. The CDR3 extends over 13 amino acids. The CDR3 DNA sequence: TGTGCCAGCAGTTGGGGGAGGGGTAATGAGCAGTTCTTC. This sequence encodes CASSWGRGNEQFF.

This clonotype was observed many times. The rearrangement links TRBV5-1 to TRBJ2-4; the D call may be TRBD1 or TRBD2 (5 bases each). This CDR3 is built from 17 residues. V lost 4 bases and J lost 1, with 18 bases in between. Germline V gene lookup returns CDR1 SGHRS and CDR2 YFSETQ. CDR3 sequence reads: CASSRNPVGDAKNIQYF. The CDR3, as DNA: TGCGCCAGCAGCCGTAACCCCGTAGGGGACGCCAAAAACATTCAGTACTTC.

This clonotype came up a few times. V and J are TRBV20-1 and TRBJ2-3; 8 nucleotides agree with TRBD2. Germline V gene data show CDR1 as DFQATT and CDR2 as SNEGSKA (reference sequence). The CDR3 covers 16 residues. J was trimmed by 4 bases and V by 1 base; bases with no gene match: 10. The CDR3 protein is CSARGPSGQLADTQYF. Written as DNA, the CDR3 is TGCAGTGCTAGAGGGCCTAGCGGGCAGCTCGCAGATACGCAGTATTTT.

This chain uses TRBV5-1 with TRBJ2-3, with D possibly TRBD1 on 5 matching bases. The CDR3 has 18 residues. Germline V lookup: CDR1 SGHRS, CDR2 YFSETQ. V gave up 0 bases and J gave up 3 bases, with 20 bases separating them. CDR3 DNA: TGCGCCAGCAGCTTGGAGAAGCAGGGCACAGCAGGGACAGATACGCAGTATTTT. The encoded protein is CASSLEKQGTAGTDTQYF.

The V call is TRBV9, the J call TRBJ2-1; 7 nucleotides align to TRBD2. Germline-derived CDR1 and CDR2 are SGDLS and YYNGEE. This CDR3 region has 16 residues. The V segment lost 4 bases and the J segment 7 bases; nucleotides outside the gene matches: 14. CDR3 nucleotides: TGTGCCAGCAGCCCAGTGTCGCTAGCGGTCATGAATGAGCAGTTCTTC. This translates into CASSPVSLAVMNEQFF.

This clonotype was seen ten or more times. The chain recombines TRBV27 with TRBJ2-2; TRBD1 aligns across 7 bases. Germline CDR1 is MNHEY and CDR2 is SMNVEV (reference sequence). The CDR3 spans 14 residues. The V segment lost 6 bases and the J segment 7 bases; nucleotides outside the gene matches: 8. CDR3 in amino acids: CASRRDRGFGELFF. Here the CDR3 DNA reads TGTGCCAGCAGGAGGGACAGAGGATTCGGGGAGCTGTTTTTT.

This clonotype has at least ten counts. The rearrangement links TRBV30 to TRBJ2-7; the D gene is possibly TRBD1 (6 bases). CDR3 length equals 17 residues. Germline V gene sequence: CDR1 GTSNPN, CDR2 SVGIG (reference sequence). Trimming stripped 5 bases from V and 1 base from J, with 24 bases between. CDR3 amino acids: CAWRNEGWAGASYEQYF. The DNA of the CDR3 is TGTGCCTGGCGAAACGAGGGGTGGGCAGGGGCGTCCTACGAGCAGTACTTC.

This clonotype occurred many times. CDR3 in DNA: TGCGCCAGCAGCGAAACTAGCGTATCCTACAATGAGCAGTTCTTC. This translates into CASSETSVSYNEQFF. The rearrangement links TRBV5-1 to TRBJ2-1, with 7 bases aligning to TRBD2. Germline V gene data show CDR1 as SGHRS and CDR2 as YFSETQ. Trimming removed 4 bases from V and 1 base from J; junction bases left unmatched: 5. This CDR3 comprises 15 residues.